The T cell receptor (beta chain) under discussion was sequenced for a study of human T cells and chemical hapten exposure. Study at large: Across its approximately 25 weeks, the study gave patients weekly diphenylcyclopropenone doses to the scalp.

TCRdb recomputed calls from the RACE reads with MiXCR, one row per CDR3 protein. The sample has a few hundred thousand distinct CDR3 sequences; around 5.5% are singletons. This clonotype was counted at least ten times. The sample's time point: pre-sensitization, week 0. Treatment reported: therapeutic diphenylcyclopropenone sensitization with weekly scalp DPC. CDR3 length: 15 residues. V shed 4 bases, J shed 8 bases, and the junction held 10 bases outside the gene matches. Germline V gives CDR1 SGHRS, CDR2 YFSETQ. This chain uses TRBV5-1 with TRBJ1-4; 8 bases are shared with TRBD1. The sequence came from a woman aged 18-35 years with alopecia areata. Some clones in this sample may be carry-over from other donors' samples. Here the sequenced sample was whole blood, taken in connection with sensitization to the hapten diphenylcyclopropenone (DPC). As DNA, the CDR3 is TGCGCCAGCAGCAACGGACAGGGCCAGGGAGAAAAACTGTTTTTT. It specifies CASSNGQGQGEKLFF.